Listed below are T cell receptor beta chains from one sample, sequenced in a study of vaccination and CD4 T cells after COVID-19. These receptors are not linked to any known antigen. Each CDR3 protein gets one entry after TCRdb re-called the PCR reads with MiXCR. The repertoire holds approximately 12,000 distinct CDR3 sequences, more than 60% seen once, with about 9.3% in the top ten. Sequenced: CD4+ T cells from blood, cultured in vitro. The receptors originated from a human donor who had recovered from COVID-19. The CDR3 runs from the conserved cysteine through the conserved F or W. The order of the fields is V gene, clone size, J gene, D gene, CDR3 protein, CDR3 DNA. The D gene is left open where the match is weak. Size is stated for part of the rows, as once, few or many counts, or as a class when the clone is expanded.

TRBV12-3/TRBV12-4	-	TRBJ2-7	TRBD2	CASSLRREGFHEQYF	TGTGCCAGCAGTTTAAGGCGGGAGGGCTTCCACGAGCAGTACTTC
TRBV18	-	TRBJ1-1	-	CASSSTVTEEAFF	TGTGCCAGCTCCTCCACTGTAACGGAGGAAGCTTTCTTT
TRBV6-1	few	TRBJ1-1	-	CASSQGEWSGAFF	TGTGCCAGCAGTCAAGGGGAGTGGAGCGGAGCTTTCTTT
TRBV6-1	once	TRBJ1-4	-	CASRGSQGLLFF	TGTGCCAGCAGGGGCAGTCAGGGGTTACTGTTTTTT
TRBV27	-	TRBJ1-2	TRBD1	CASSFLPGQGNYGYTF	TGTGCCAGCAGTTTCCTGCCGGGACAGGGCAACTATGGCTACACCTTC
TRBV19	-	TRBJ2-2	-	CASSIGHHTGELFF	TGTGCCAGTAGTATCGGGCATCACACCGGGGAGCTGTTTTTT
TRBV12-3/TRBV12-4	-	TRBJ2-5	-	CASSFGGSGETQYF	TGTGCCAGCAGTTTTGGAGGGTCCGGGGAGACCCAGTACTTC
TRBV15	-	TRBJ2-7	-	CATSSGTYEQYF	TGTGCCACCAGCAGCGGGACCTACGAGCAGTACTTC
TRBV6-1	-	TRBJ2-7	TRBD2	CASGLRAGGAYEQYF	TGTGCCAGCGGCCTTAGGGCGGGGGGGGCCTACGAGCAGTACTTC
TRBV20-1	-	TRBJ1-6	TRBD1	CSVTQGARRDSPLHF	TGCAGTGTTACCCAGGGGGCGCGGAGGGATTCACCCCTCCACTTT
TRBV7-2	once	TRBJ1-1	-	CASSLFGRNTEAFF	TGTGCCAGCAGCTTATTCGGGCGAAACACTGAAGCTTTCTTT
TRBV7-6	few	TRBJ2-1	-	CASSSTLSYNEQFF	TGTGCCAGCAGCTCAACTCTCTCCTACAATGAGCAGTTCTTC
TRBV24-1	once	TRBJ2-3	TRBD1	CATSDDRGRTDTQYF	TGTGCCACCAGTGATGACAGGGGGCGCACAGATACGCAGTATTTT
TRBV28	-	TRBJ1-3	-	CASQGNPGNTIYF	TGTGCCAGTCAGGGGAATCCTGGAAACACCATATATTTT
TRBV20-1	-	TRBJ1-1	-	CSATWTAHSNTEAFF	TGCAGTGCTACATGGACAGCCCACTCAAACACTGAAGCTTTCTTT
TRBV11-2	-	TRBJ1-6	-	CASSPGYSPLHF	TGTGCCAGCAGCCCCGGTTACTCACCCCTCCACTTT
TRBV6-1	-	TRBJ2-2	-	CASSRGLNPAGELFF	TGTGCCAGCAGCAGAGGACTAAACCCGGCCGGGGAGCTGTTTTTT